These T cell receptor beta chains were read from a single sample in a study of blood T cell repertoires in COVID-19. The method was immunoSEQ multiplex PCR; TCRdb's version includes in-frame clones alone and lacks a portion of them. The sample has fewer than 500,000 clones; 75% to 90% are singletons. The sequenced sample consisted of PBMCs or T cells enriched from blood (not recorded which). The receptors were gathered from a young man who had recovered from COVID-19. Each CDR3 is given with its conserved first and last residue. Fields, in order: V gene, J gene, clone size, D gene, CDR3 protein, CDR3 DNA. A D gene is named only where the DNA matches it firmly. Clone sizes are given selectively: once, few, many, or a class where the clone is expanded.

TRBV5-4,TRBJ2-3,NA,TRBD2,CASSSFLGGRLTDTQYF,TGTGCCAGCAGCTCCTTTCTTGGCGGGAGGCTCACAGATACGCAGTATTTT
TRBV6-6,TRBJ2-2,NA,NA,CASSPTANTVVNTGELFF,TGTGCCAGCAGTCCTACCGCTAATACAGTCGTGAACACCGGGGAGCTGTTTTTT
TRBV4-1,TRBJ2-7,NA,NA,CASSQRRGSEVSF,TGCGCCAGCAGCCAAAGAAGGGGGTCGGAGGTTAGCTTC
TRBV19,TRBJ1-1,NA,NA,CASSSPGWTEAFF,TGTGCCAGTAGCAGTCCGGGGTGGACTGAAGCTTTCTTT
TRBV5-6,TRBJ2-5,NA,NA,CASSLEALEGTQYF,TGTGCCAGCAGCTTGGAGGCCCTAGAGGGGACCCAGTACTTC
TRBV5-1,TRBJ2-7,NA,TRBD2,CASSLAGTPSYEQYF,TGCGCCAGCAGCCTAGCGGGGACCCCCTCCTACGAGCAGTACTTC
TRBV5-1,TRBJ2-7,once,NA,CASSFGAGGSHEQYF,TGCGCCAGCAGCTTTGGCGCAGGAGGTTCCCACGAGCAGTACTTC
TRBV5-1,TRBJ2-1,NA,NA,CASSEGYEQFF,TGCGCCAGCAGTGAGGGCTATGAGCAGTTCTTC
TRBV4-2,TRBJ2-5,NA,NA,CASSQEAAGRGETQYF,TGTGCCAGCAGCCAGGAGGCGGCGGGGCGTGGGGAGACCCAGTACTTC
TRBV28,TRBJ1-5,NA,TRBD1,CASSFQTGSGQPQHF,TGTGCCAGCAGTTTCCAGACAGGGTCGGGCCAGCCCCAGCATTTT
TRBV5-1,TRBJ1-1,NA,NA,CASSFHGQNTEAFF,TGCGCCAGCAGCTTCCACGGACAGAACACTGAAGCTTTCTTT
TRBV19,TRBJ1-2,NA,TRBD1,CASSPRDSPNYGYTF,TGTGCCAGTAGTCCCCGGGACAGCCCTAACTATGGCTACACCTTC
TRBV10-2,TRBJ1-5,NA,NA,CASSESVRGQPQHF,TGCGCCAGCAGTGAGTCGGTCCGGGGTCAGCCCCAGCATTTT
TRBV30,TRBJ1-2,once,TRBD1,CAWSSEGTVYGYTF,TGTGCCTGGAGTTCAGAGGGGACAGTTTATGGCTACACCTTC
TRBV19,TRBJ2-1,once,TRBD1,CASSTSHRGAYNEQFF,TGTGCCAGTAGTACCTCGCACAGGGGTGCCTACAATGAGCAGTTCTTC
TRBV2,TRBJ1-1,NA,TRBD1,CASSIGQGPARTEAFF,TGTGCCAGCAGCATCGGACAGGGCCCCGCACGCACTGAAGCTTTCTTT
TRBV29-1,TRBJ1-5,NA,NA,CSVGQNSNQPQHF,TGCAGCGTTGGACAGAATAGCAATCAGCCCCAGCATTTT
TRBV3-1/TRBV3-2,TRBJ1-2,NA,NA,CASSQTWGVPRANYGYTF,TGTGCCAGCAGCCAAACCTGGGGGGTTCCCCGCGCTAACTATGGCTACACCTTC
TRBV4-2,TRBJ2-7,NA,TRBD2,CASSQGTSGSSYEQYF,TGTGCCAGCAGCCAAGGGACTAGCGGGAGCTCCTACGAGCAGTACTTC
TRBV12-3/TRBV12-4,TRBJ2-1,NA,TRBD2,CASRRSGGNEQFF,TGTGCCAGCAGGAGGAGCGGGGGCAATGAGCAGTTCTTC
TRBV3-1/TRBV3-2,TRBJ2-7,NA,NA,CASSQGLISYEQYF,TGTGCCAGCAGCCAGGGACTTATTTCCTACGAGCAGTACTTC
TRBV5-5,TRBJ1-2,NA,NA,CASSDGGLSGYTF,TGTGCCAGCAGCGACGGAGGGCTGTCGGGCTACACCTTC
TRBV6-2/TRBV6-3,TRBJ2-1,NA,NA,CASSSVGGKGNEQFF,TGTGCCAGCAGCTCCGTGGGCGGGAAGGGCAATGAGCAGTTCTTC
TRBV10-2,TRBJ1-1,NA,TRBD1,CASSDSDRAEAFF,TGCGCCAGCAGTGATTCGGACAGGGCTGAAGCTTTCTTT
TRBV11-2,TRBJ2-5,NA,NA,CASSLSRNLQETQYF,TGTGCCAGCAGCTTGTCGCGGAACCTACAAGAGACCCAGTACTTC
TRBV6-1,TRBJ1-4,NA,NA,CASSERTAPKEKLFF,TGTGCCAGCAGTGAAAGGACAGCCCCAAAGGAAAAACTGTTTTTT
TRBV7-8,TRBJ2-2,once,TRBD2,CLTGGRATGELFF,TGTCTAACTGGGGGGAGGGCCACCGGGGAGCTGTTTTTT
TRBV27,TRBJ2-7,NA,TRBD2,CASSWGAGAGGDEQYF,TGTGCCAGCAGTTGGGGGGCGGGGGCGGGAGGCGACGAGCAGTACTTC
TRBV30,TRBJ1-1,NA,NA,CAWRSPDSLEAFF,TGTGCCTGGAGATCTCCGGACAGCCTTGAAGCTTTCTTT
TRBV5-1,TRBJ2-2,few,TRBD1,CASSPGQGDAGELFF,TGCGCCAGCAGCCCGGGACAGGGGGACGCCGGGGAGCTGTTTTTT
TRBV19,TRBJ1-5,NA,TRBD1,CASSSPLRQGDQPQHF,TGTGCCAGTAGTTCACCGCTAAGACAGGGGGATCAGCCCCAGCATTTT
TRBV3-1/TRBV3-2,TRBJ1-3,NA,NA,CASSRQISGNTIYF,TGTGCCAGCAGCCGACAGATCTCTGGAAACACCATATATTTT
TRBV11-2,TRBJ1-1,NA,NA,CASSVTKGTSEAFF,TGTGCCAGCAGCGTAACAAAGGGGACATCTGAAGCTTTCTTT
TRBV3-1/TRBV3-2,TRBJ2-7,once,TRBD2,CASSRSGSTDEQYF,TGTGCCAGCAGTCGGAGCGGGAGTACCGACGAGCAGTACTTC
TRBV6-1,TRBJ2-2,NA,TRBD2,CASSELAGGTGELFF,TGTGCCAGCAGTGAACTAGCGGGAGGCACCGGGGAGCTGTTTTTT
TRBV3-1/TRBV3-2,TRBJ1-3,NA,NA,CASSQSQNRVAKGNTIYF,TGTGCCAGCAGCCAGTCTCAAAACAGGGTTGCGAAGGGAAACACCATATATTTT
TRBV3-1/TRBV3-2,TRBJ1-5,NA,NA,CASSLRHSLDQPQHF,TGTGCCAGCAGCCTTCGACACTCCCTTGATCAGCCCCAGCATTTT
TRBV11-2,TRBJ2-1,NA,TRBD2,CASSLVKREGPNEQFF,TGTGCCAGCAGCTTAGTAAAGAGGGAGGGCCCCAATGAGCAGTTCTTC
TRBV10-3,TRBJ1-1,once,NA,CAINHQQGNTEAFF,TGTGCCATCAATCATCAACAGGGGAACACTGAAGCTTTCTTT
TRBV5-1,TRBJ1-4,many,NA,CASSLGGQVWQKLFF,TGCGCCAGCAGCTTGGGCGGGCAAGTCTGGCAAAAACTGTTTTTT
TRBV14,TRBJ2-2,few,NA,CAILKFGELFF,TGTGCCATCTTAAAATTCGGGGAGCTGTTTTTT
TRBV7-2,TRBJ2-3,once,NA,CASSSQPSTDTQYF,TGTGCCAGCAGCTCACAGCCGAGCACAGATACGCAGTATTTT
TRBV5-6,TRBJ1-1,NA,TRBD1,CASSLAVRTGGGTEAFF,TGTGCCAGCAGCTTGGCCGTCCGGACAGGGGGTGGTACTGAAGCTTTCTTT
TRBV2,TRBJ2-7,NA,TRBD2,CASFGLAGGPKFYEQYF,TGTGCCAGCTTCGGACTAGCGGGAGGGCCAAAATTCTACGAGCAGTACTTC
TRBV4-1,TRBJ1-2,NA,NA,CASSQEAEVRYGYTF,TGCGCCAGCAGCCAAGAAGCGGAGGTCCGTTATGGCTACACCTTC
TRBV28,TRBJ2-7,NA,TRBD2,CASRGGEQYF,TGTGCCAGCAGGGGAGGGGAGCAGTACTTC
TRBV9,TRBJ2-6,NA,NA,CASSVAQTRLSGANVLTF,TGTGCCAGCAGCGTAGCGCAAACGCGGCTCTCTGGGGCCAACGTCCTGACTTTC
TRBV19,TRBJ2-7,NA,TRBD1,CASSIRPRDRISYEQYF,TGTGCCAGTAGTATCCGCCCCCGGGACAGGATCTCCTACGAGCAGTACTTC
TRBV4-1,TRBJ2-7,NA,TRBD2,CASSQDRRGSGNSYEQYF,TGCGCCAGCAGCCAAGATCGGAGGGGTAGCGGGAACTCCTACGAGCAGTACTTC
TRBV28,TRBJ2-1,NA,TRBD2,CASVGQYGRAGVYNEQFF,TGTGCCAGCGTGGGGCAATACGGGAGGGCCGGGGTCTACAATGAGCAGTTCTTC